What follows are 9 T cell receptor beta chains derived from one specimen sequenced in a study of cytomegalovirus exposure and HLA in healthy donors. The primer mix had 60 Vbeta and 13 Jbeta primers. Profiling relied on immunoSEQ multiplex PCR, and the TCRdb table lists in-frame clones only, not all of them. Of tens of thousands of clones listed, about 70% are singletons. Sequencing was done on a sample of PBMCs. The receptors were sampled from a woman between 45 and 65 years old in good health and CMV-seropositive.

The genes are TRBV15 and TRBJ2-3; TRBD2 matches 7 bases. The V segment lost 1 base and the J segment 5 bases; nucleotides outside the gene matches: 3. The germline gives CDR1 LNHNV, CDR2 YYDKDF (reference sequence). The CDR3 sequence is 14 residues long. In DNA, the CDR3 is TGTGCCACCAGCAGAGGGGTAGCGGGAGATACGCAGTATTTT. Residues: CATSRGVAGDTQYF.

The chain has TRBV15 and TRBJ1-4; 7 nucleotides match TRBD1. Germline V lookup: CDR1 LNHNV, CDR2 YYDKDF (reference sequence). The junction had 11 bases not matched to a gene; V was cut back by 5 bases and J by 8 bases. The CDR3 is 15 amino acids. The CDR3 protein is CATSVGQAGLEKLFF. In nucleotides, the CDR3 is TGTGCCACCAGCGTCGGACAGGCCGGGCTGGAAAAACTGTTTTTT.

This chain joins TRBV7-2 and TRBJ2-1; the match to TRBD2 covers 8 bases. V lost 7 bases to trimming and J lost 4 bases; unmatched junction nucleotides: 9. The CDR3 covers 15 residues. Germline V gives CDR1 SGHTA, CDR2 FQGNSA. DNA for the CDR3: TGTGCCAGCACCTCGGAGCGGGGGCTTTACAATGAGCAGTTCTTC. This translates into CASTSERGLYNEQFF.

This clone has just one count. The chain uses TRBV28 and TRBJ1-2, with 11 nucleotides matching TRBD1. Germline lookup yields CDR1 MDHEN and CDR2 SYDVKM. The CDR3 is 16 residues long. The V and J ends lost 3 bases and 8 bases, in that order; junction bases with no gene match: 11. The CDR3 spells CASSFGGQGESYGYTF. In DNA form, the CDR3 reads TGTGCCAGCAGTTTTGGGGGACAGGGGGAAAGCTACGGCTACACCTTC.

The chain uses TRBV7-3 and TRBJ2-5; D possibly corresponds to TRBD2 (5 bases). This CDR3 comprises 15 residues. Trimming stripped 0 bases from V and 1 base from J, with 9 bases between. The V gene's germline CDR1 is SGHTA and CDR2 FQGTGA. The CDR3: CASSLTPRVQETQYF. The CDR3 DNA reads TGTGCCAGCAGCTTAACCCCGAGGGTCCAAGAGACCCAGTACTTC.

V gene TRBV27 combines with J gene TRBJ2-7; D not certain. This CDR3 spans 15 amino acids. Per the germline V gene, CDR1 is MNHEY and CDR2 is SMNVEV (reference sequence). Trimming took 3 bases from V and 6 from J, leaving 18 bases between them. The CDR3: CASSLGWVGVGEQYF. As DNA, the CDR3 is TGTGCCAGCAGTTTGGGCTGGGTAGGTGTCGGCGAGCAGTACTTC.

The rearrangement uses TRBV10-3 and TRBJ2-3, with 10 bases fitting TRBD2. From germline, CDR1 is ENHRY and CDR2 SYGVKD. There are 18 residues in the CDR3. J lost 0 bases, V lost 0 bases, and 6 bases had no gene match. CDR3 bases: TGTGCCATCAGTGAGTCCCCTAGCGGGGGCCCTAGCACAGATACGCAGTATTTT. It specifies CAISESPSGGPSTDTQYF.

V gene TRBV5-1 combines with J gene TRBJ2-7, with D possibly TRBD2 on 6 matching bases. Trimming pared 4 bases from V and 5 bases from J, leaving 13 bases between. Germline V gene data show CDR1 as SGHRS and CDR2 as YFSETQ. CDR3 length: 13 residues. The CDR3 DNA reads TGCGCCAGCAGCCAGGGCAGGGAGGACGAGCAGTACTTC. This translates into CASSQGREDEQYF.

This clone was counted between two and nine times. The gene calls are TRBV27 and TRBJ1-1; the match to TRBD1 covers 9 bases. V was clipped by 6 bases and J by 1 base; unmatched bases: 9. The CDR3 loop spans 16 amino acids. The V gene's germline CDR1 is MNHEY and CDR2 SMNVEV (reference sequence). The CDR3 region is CASSDGQGRTNTEAFF. The CDR3 DNA reads TGTGCCAGCAGCGATGGACAGGGGAGGACGAACACTGAAGCTTTCTTT.